This T cell receptor (beta chain) is from a study of T cells in Graves' hyperthyroidism and ophthalmopathy (dated by TCRdb to about 2019). Some background on the complete study: Peripheral blood was sampled at the time of initial diagnosis, prior to any treatment. To identify TCR V-J signatures that set the groups apart, the researchers used a discovery cohort of about a hundred patients, made up of 40 to 45 with Graves' ophthalmopathy and 57 with stable Graves' hyperthyroidism. Whether ophthalmopathy could be predicted prospectively was tested in an independent validation cohort made up of roughly 19 hyperthyroidism patients plus 17 patients who later progressed to ophthalmopathy. The roughly 91 discovery patients were randomly divided into training and test sets at a 7:3 ratio. The study also compared thyroid tissue and blood T-cell repertoires from 5 to 7 Graves' hyperthyroidism patients. After sampling, hyperthyroidism patients received methimazole starting at 30 mg daily, and ophthalmopathy patients received high-dose intravenous methylprednisolone. The paper describes TCR Vbeta CDR3 sequencing of 140 or so peripheral blood samples, made up of around 41 ophthalmopathy patients, approximately 73 hyperthyroidism patients and some 17 progressor patients. Study-level results and caveats: Most expanded thyroid clonotypes (frequency above 0.001) were also detected in blood, a finding suggesting that blood repertoires may reflect thyroid immune responses. Sample size was not statistically predetermined, and blinding of investigators to group allocation was not performed. During validation, the model predicted progression to ophthalmopathy a median of around 7 months ahead of onset, with approximately 71% sensitivity and less than 85% specificity. A 13 V-J signature model separated ophthalmopathy from stable hyperthyroidism, with just over 85% sensitivity and 81.08% specificity in cross-validation and 80%/75% in testing.

In the ophthalmopathy patients, disease was moderately to severely active, with a Clinical Activity Score of 3 or more, a NOSPECS grade of 4 or more, and a duration of less than 3 months. Patients with uncontrolled infections, other autoimmune diseases, pregnancy or lactation were excluded. Diagnoses relied on clinical symptoms, serum thyroxine and TRAb, thyroid ultrasound and orbital computed tomography. PBMCs were separated from 10 ml of fresh peripheral blood using Ficoll-Paque density gradient centrifugation. Total RNA was extracted using Trizol reagent, and RNA quality was assessed on an Agilent 2100 Bioanalyzer. CDR1 and CDR2 were assigned from the germline V gene as LGHNT and FRNRAP. The CDR3, from cysteine to phenylalanine, totals 14 residues. The retained sequence is limited to the CDR3, 42 bases, with the frame set at the first base. Germline trimming amounts to 5 bases on V and 0 bases on J, with 2 as the count of junction bases outside the gene matches.

A remark on this clonotype: Its antigen is currently not known. Base qualities are not recorded, but no much larger clone differs from it by a single base.

The TCR beta CDR3 regions were amplified from RNA transcripts. The TCR CDR3 was subjected to a first round of RT-PCR using the HTBI primer set and the Qiagen OneStep RT-PCR kit. Libraries were constructed in a second round of multiplex PCR, after which size selection and purification were carried out. The libraries were sequenced on an Illumina HiSeq2000 using paired-end 100 bp reads. In the paper's pipeline: SOAPnuke was used to process the raw data, removing reads that contained adapters or uncalled bases, had a mean Phred below 15, or lacked an exact match to the constant primer or identifier. COPE v1.2.5 was used to merge the high-quality paired reads, and each unique nucleotide sequence was defined as a clonotype. MiTCR v1.1 was used to align the clonotypes against IMGT TRBV, TRBD and TRBJ reference segments. The analysis was restricted to V-J combinations with a frequency above 0.0001, which together covered about 99% of the repertoires. The TCS score was defined as the ratio of F50 (clonal expansion) to E x V (chaos), calculated using BLOSUM62-based TCRdist between CDR3 peptides within each V-J. Welch's t-statistics and random forest reduced fewer than 600 V-J features to 10 to 15, which were used in a naive Bayes classifier (R e1071). TCRdb cleaned the public reads at Q25 with fastp, built clones with MiXCR and kept in-frame beta chains. One record per CDR3 amino acid sequence lists the most common genes and DNA. TCRdb, rather than the study authors, made the V and J calls. In all, the sample holds about 480,000 distinct CDR3 sequences, and 20% to 25% of those were seen once. Under 55% of the sample comes from the top ten.

This receptor chain uses TRBV12-5 and TRBJ2-3, with TRBD1 identical over 7 junction bases. The specimen was blood. This receptor was obtained from a woman aged 70-85 years with Graves' ophthalmopathy. In nucleotide form, the sequence is TGTGCTAGTGGTCTGGGACAGAGCACAGATACGCAGTATTTT. Translated, this is CASGLGQSTDTQYF. Reference TRBV12-5 and TRBJ2-3 genes cover what lies past the CDR3, so the full variable domain is DARVTQTPRHKVTEMGQEVTMRCQPILGHNTVFWYRQTMMQGLELLAYFRNRAPLDDSGMPKDRFSAEMPDATLATLKIQPSEPRDSAVYFCASGLGQSTDTQYFGPGTRLTVL.